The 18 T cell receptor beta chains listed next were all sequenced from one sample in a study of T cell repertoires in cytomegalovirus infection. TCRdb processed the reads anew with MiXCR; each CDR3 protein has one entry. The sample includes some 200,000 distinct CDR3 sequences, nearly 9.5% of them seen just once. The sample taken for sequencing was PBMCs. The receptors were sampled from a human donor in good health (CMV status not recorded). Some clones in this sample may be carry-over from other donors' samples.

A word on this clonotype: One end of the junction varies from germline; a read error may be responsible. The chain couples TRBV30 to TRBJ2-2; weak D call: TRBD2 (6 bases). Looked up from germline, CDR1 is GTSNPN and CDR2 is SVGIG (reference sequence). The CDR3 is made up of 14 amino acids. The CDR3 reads CAWSMGLPTGELLF. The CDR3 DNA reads TGTGCCTGGAGTATGGGACTTCCCACCGGGGAGCTGCTTTTT.

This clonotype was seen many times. The CDR3 nucleotides read TGTGCCAGCAGCTTAGCCCCGACATTAGGGGAGCAGTACTTC. It is translated as CASSLAPTLGEQYF. The chain recombines TRBV7-9 with TRBJ2-7; D not certain. V was cut by 0 bases and J by 7 bases, with 13 bases left in between. Germline CDR1 is SEHNR and CDR2 is FQNEAQ (reference sequence). The CDR3 has 14 residues.

CDR3 amino acids: CSVRTGEAYEQYF. For the CDR3, the DNA is TGCAGCGTGCGGACAGGGGAAGCCTACGAGCAGTACTTC. V gene TRBV29-1 combines with J gene TRBJ2-7; 9 nucleotides line up with TRBD1. J lost 2 bases, V lost 6 bases, and 5 bases had no gene match. Per the germline V gene, CDR1 is SQVTM and CDR2 is ANQGSEA. The CDR3 loop spans 13 amino acids.

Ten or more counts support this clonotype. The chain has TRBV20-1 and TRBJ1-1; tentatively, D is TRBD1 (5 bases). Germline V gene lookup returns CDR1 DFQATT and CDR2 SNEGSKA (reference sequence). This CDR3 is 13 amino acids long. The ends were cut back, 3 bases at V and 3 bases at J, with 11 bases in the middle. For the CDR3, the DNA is TGCAGTGCTAGTAGGACACCATACACTGAAGCTTTCTTT. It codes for CSASRTPYTEAFF.

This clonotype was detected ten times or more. This chain's CDR3 is CASRRTTSYEQYF. CDR3 DNA sequence: TGTGCCAGCAGAAGGACGACCTCCTACGAGCAGTACTTC. The rearrangement links TRBV7-2 to TRBJ2-7; D uncertain. The CDR3 is 13 amino acids. With 6 bases removed from V and 0 bases from J, the gap between germline ends came to 9 bases. Germline CDR1 and CDR2: SGHTA and FQGNSA.

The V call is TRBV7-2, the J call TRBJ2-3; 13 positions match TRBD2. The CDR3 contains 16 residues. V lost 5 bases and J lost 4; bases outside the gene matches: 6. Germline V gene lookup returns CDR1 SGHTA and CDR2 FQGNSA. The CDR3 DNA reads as TGTGCCAGCAGCCGTCGGACTAGCGGGAGCCCAGATACGCAGTATTTT. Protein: CASSRRTSGSPDTQYF.

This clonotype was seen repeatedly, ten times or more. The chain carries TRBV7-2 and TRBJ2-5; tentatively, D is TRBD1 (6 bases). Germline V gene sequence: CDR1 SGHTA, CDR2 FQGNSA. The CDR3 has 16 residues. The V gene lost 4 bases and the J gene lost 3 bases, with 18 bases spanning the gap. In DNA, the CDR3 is TGTGCCAGCAGCTCACGGGCCCTCAGGGGAGAAGAGACCCAGTACTTC. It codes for CASSSRALRGEETQYF.

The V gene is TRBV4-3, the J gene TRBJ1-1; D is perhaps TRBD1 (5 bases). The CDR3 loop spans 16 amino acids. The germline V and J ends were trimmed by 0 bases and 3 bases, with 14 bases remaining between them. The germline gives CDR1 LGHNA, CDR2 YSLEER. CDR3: CASSQDLRVWDTEAFF. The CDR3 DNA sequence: TGCGCCAGCAGCCAAGACCTCAGGGTATGGGACACTGAAGCTTTCTTT.

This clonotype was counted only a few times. The DNA of the CDR3 is TGTGCCACCCAAACCAATAGCAATCAGCCCCAGCATTTT. It specifies CATQTNSNQPQHF. The J gene is TRBJ1-5, the V gene TRBV28; D ambiguous. V shed 10 bases and J shed 0 bases, with 10 bases lying between them. The CDR3 totals 13 residues. Germline CDR1 MDHEN, CDR2 SYDVKM.

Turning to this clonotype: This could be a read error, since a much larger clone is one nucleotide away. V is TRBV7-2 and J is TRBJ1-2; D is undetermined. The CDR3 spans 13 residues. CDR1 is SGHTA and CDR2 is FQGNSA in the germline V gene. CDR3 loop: CASGLASTYGYTF. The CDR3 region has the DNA TGTGCCAGCGGCTTAGCATCCACCTATGGCTACACCTTC.

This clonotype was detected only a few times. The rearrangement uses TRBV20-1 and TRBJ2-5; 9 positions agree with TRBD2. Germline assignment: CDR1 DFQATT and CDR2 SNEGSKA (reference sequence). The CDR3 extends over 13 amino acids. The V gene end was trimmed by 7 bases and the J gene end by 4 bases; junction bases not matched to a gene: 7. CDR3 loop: CSVAGGPGETQYF. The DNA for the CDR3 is TGCAGTGTCGCGGGGGGGCCTGGAGAGACCCAGTACTTC.

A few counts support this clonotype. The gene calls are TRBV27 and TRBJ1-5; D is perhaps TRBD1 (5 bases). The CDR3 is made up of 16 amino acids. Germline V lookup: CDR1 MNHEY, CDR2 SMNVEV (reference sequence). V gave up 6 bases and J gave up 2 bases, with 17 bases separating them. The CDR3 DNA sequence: TGTGCCAGCAGGGACGGGACCGTGCGGGGCAATCAGCCCCAGCATTTT. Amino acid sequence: CASRDGTVRGNQPQHF.

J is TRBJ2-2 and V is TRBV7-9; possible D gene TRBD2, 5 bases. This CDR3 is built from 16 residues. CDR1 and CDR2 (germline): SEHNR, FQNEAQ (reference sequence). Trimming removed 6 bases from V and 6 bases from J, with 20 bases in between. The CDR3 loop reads CASRPGLRADAGELFF. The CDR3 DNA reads TGTGCCAGCAGACCAGGACTTCGGGCGGACGCCGGGGAGCTGTTTTTT.

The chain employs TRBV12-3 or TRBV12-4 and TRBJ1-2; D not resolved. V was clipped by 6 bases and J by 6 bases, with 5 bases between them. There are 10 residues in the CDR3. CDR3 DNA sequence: TGTGCCAGCAGGGGGAATGGCTACACCTTC. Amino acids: CASRGNGYTF.

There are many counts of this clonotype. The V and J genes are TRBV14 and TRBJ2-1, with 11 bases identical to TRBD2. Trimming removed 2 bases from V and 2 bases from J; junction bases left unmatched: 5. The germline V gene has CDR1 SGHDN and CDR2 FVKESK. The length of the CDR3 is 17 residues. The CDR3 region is CASSQPSGRRTYNEQFF. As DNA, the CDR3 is TGTGCCAGCAGCCAACCTAGCGGGAGGAGGACCTACAATGAGCAGTTCTTC.

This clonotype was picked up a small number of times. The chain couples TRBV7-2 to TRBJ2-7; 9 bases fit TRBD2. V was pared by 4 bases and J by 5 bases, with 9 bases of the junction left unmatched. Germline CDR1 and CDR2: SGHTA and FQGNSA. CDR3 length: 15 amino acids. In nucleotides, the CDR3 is TGTGCCAGCAGCTCAACGGGACTAGCTTCAAACGAGCAGTACTTC. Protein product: CASSSTGLASNEQYF.

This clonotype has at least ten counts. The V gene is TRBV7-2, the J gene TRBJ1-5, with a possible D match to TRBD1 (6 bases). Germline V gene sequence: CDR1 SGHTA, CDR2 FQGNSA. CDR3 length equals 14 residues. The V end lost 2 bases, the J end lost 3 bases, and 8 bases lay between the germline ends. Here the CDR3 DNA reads TGTGCCAGCAGCTTATGGGGGCCCAATCAGCCCCAGCATTTT. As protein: CASSLWGPNQPQHF.

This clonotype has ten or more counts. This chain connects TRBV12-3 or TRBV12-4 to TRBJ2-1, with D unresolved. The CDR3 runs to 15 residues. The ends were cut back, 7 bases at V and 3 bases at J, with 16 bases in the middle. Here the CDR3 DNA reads TGTGCCAGCACCACCGGAGAACTTAACTACAATGAGCAGTTCTTC. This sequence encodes CASTTGELNYNEQFF.